What follows describes a single T cell receptor (beta chain). The antigen remains unidentified. A second PCR, run for about 7 to 11 cycles, used a sample-barcoded 5' primer plus a J-beta primer mix. Researchers report that a template-switch adaptor with 12 random nucleotides tagged each cDNA molecule. One entry per CDR3 protein, called by TCRdb with MiXCR from the 5' RACE reads. The sample gives approximately 800,000 distinct CDR3 sequences, over 45% of which show up once; around 22% is in the top ten. The CDR3 has 14 amino acids. CDR1 and CDR2 (germline): MNHNS, SASEGT. The germline V and J ends were trimmed by 8 bases and 1 base, with 15 bases remaining between them. These data belong to a study of blood T cells in healthy people across ages. Whole-study results and caveats: Because donor CMV status was unknown, expanded clonotype changes were possibly confounded.

Isolated PBMCs totaled at least 6 million in each sample. The sequence derives from a man aged 25-40 years in good health. The V call is TRBV6-1, the J call TRBJ2-7, with D possibly being TRBD1 (7 bases). The material sequenced was blood. The CDR3 sequence is CASRPRGRSYEQYF. DNA for the CDR3: TGTGCCAGCCGACCCAGGGGGAGGTCCTACGAGCAGTACTTC.